The entry that follows covers one TCR beta chain sequence. As yet, its antigen is unknown. Genomic DNA in an amount of about 2 micrograms was extracted from cryopreserved PBMCs and used for the preparation of TCR beta libraries. The data were obtained in a study of cytotoxic CD8 clonotypes in ibrutinib-treated CLL. In the study overall: Average yields of about 260,000 productive templates and 75,000 to 95,000 productive rearrangements characterized the samples.

Profiled with immunoSEQ multiplex PCR; TCRdb holds only in-frame clones, not every one. The profile shows around 77,000 clones, 80% of them singletons. The CDR3 sequence is 12 residues long. V lost 7 bases to trimming and J lost 3 bases, with 7 bases between them. Germline V gene data show CDR1 as SGHVS and CDR2 as FQNEAQ. Study-wide results and caveats: The study found public clonotypes uncommon, contracting or stable on treatment. Baseline levels of clonality went above those of age-matched healthy donors and moved with circulating CD8+ T-cell counts.

The chain uses TRBV7-8 and TRBJ1-3, with D uncertain. The sequencing here drew on PBMCs, taken at disease progression, from a patient treated with ibrutinib. The sequence was collected from a human donor with chronic lymphocytic leukemia. The CDR3 region has the DNA TGTGCCAGCAACGACGGTGGAAACACCATATATTTT. Translating it yields CASNDGGNTIYF.